A selection of T cell receptor beta chains follows, all from one sample in a study of CD8+CD57+ T cells in acquired aplastic anemia. Using its own MiXCR run on the reads, TCRdb lists one record per CDR3 protein. The data contain under 150,000 distinct CDR3 sequences, 40% of them singletons. The sequenced material came from sorted CD4+, CD8+, or CD8+CD57+ T cells (not recorded which) from PBMCs. All receptors derive from a human donor with aplastic anemia. Each CDR3 is given with its conserved first and last residue. The D gene is left open where the match is weak. For some rows the clone size is stated as once, few or many, or as a class when expanded; others skip it.

>NA|TRBV20-1|TRBJ2-5|TRBD2
TGCAGTGCTGGAAGGACTAGCGGGATCGGAGATCGGGAGACCCAGTACTTC
CSAGRTSGIGDRETQYF
>many|TRBV5-1|TRBJ1-1|NA
TGCGCCAGCAGCTTGGAGGGTAGGGGCTCGGGCACTGAAGCTTTCTTT
CASSLEGRGSGTEAFF
>many|TRBV12-3/TRBV12-4|TRBJ1-1|NA
TGTGCCAGCAGTTTACGGTCCTTAAACACTGAAGCTTTCTTT
CASSLRSLNTEAFF
>NA|TRBV12-3/TRBV12-4|TRBJ1-6|TRBD1
TGTGCCAGCAGTTACCCAGGGGGCAACCTCCACTTC
CASSYPGGNLHF
>NA|TRBV20-1|TRBJ1-6|NA
TGCAGTGCTATCCCGGCGGACGGCGGAAATAATTCACCCCTCCACTTT
CSAIPADGGNNSPLHF
>once|TRBV6-2/TRBV6-3|TRBJ2-6|NA
TGTGCCAGCAGTTACTTTGCTGGGGCCAACGTCCTGACTTTC
CASSYFAGANVLTF
>NA|TRBV15|TRBJ2-3|NA
TGTGCCACCAGCAGAGAGCCCGGTATGGGCACAGATACGCAGTATTTT
CATSREPGMGTDTQYF
>many|TRBV2|TRBJ1-6|TRBD1
TGTGCCAGCTCGGGACAGGGGGCCCTGGGGGGTTCACCCCTCCACTTT
CASSGQGALGGSPLHF
>NA|TRBV9|TRBJ1-2|NA
TGTGCCAGCAGCGTTACCGGGACGTTTAACTATGGCTACACCTTC
CASSVTGTFNYGYTF
>NA|TRBV15|TRBJ2-3|TRBD1
TGTGCCACCAGCAGACCAGCACAGGGGGATACGCAGTATTTT
CATSRPAQGDTQYF
>NA|TRBV10-3|TRBJ2-3|TRBD2
TGTGCCATCAAGACTAGCGGTGATTTGAATGAGCAGTATTTT
CAIKTSGDLNEQYF
>many|TRBV28|TRBJ1-5|NA
TGTGCCAGCAGACCCGGTAGCAATCAGCCCCAGCATTTT
CASRPGSNQPQHF
>many|TRBV7-9|TRBJ2-3|NA
TGTGCCAGCAGCTCACAGCGGAGCACAGATACGCAGTATTTT
CASSSQRSTDTQYF
>many|TRBV19|TRBJ1-5|NA
TGTGCCAGTACTACCACGGCAGGGCATCAGCCCCAGCATTTT
CASTTTAGHQPQHF
>few|TRBV10-3|TRBJ2-1|NA
TGTGCCATCTTCGCGCAGTACGGATACAATGAGCAGTTCTTC
CAIFAQYGYNEQFF
>few|TRBV29-1|TRBJ1-1|NA
TGCAGCGACTTCCGGGGGTCTGAAGCTTTCTTT
CSDFRGSEAFF
>many|TRBV12-3/TRBV12-4|TRBJ2-7|NA
TGTGCCAGCAGTTTTCGTAACAGCAACTACGAGCAGTACTTC
CASSFRNSNYEQYF
>NA|TRBV2|TRBJ1-4|NA
TGTGCCAGCAGCCGGAGCTCTGGAAAACTGTTTTTT
CASSRSSGKLFF
>many|TRBV7-2|TRBJ2-7|NA
TGTGCCAGCAGCTTAGCCCGAGGCGGGACGCAGTACTTC
CASSLARGGTQYF
>many|TRBV14|TRBJ1-1|NA
TGTGCCAGCAGCCAAATGGCCAGAAACACTGAAGCTTTCTTT
CASSQMARNTEAFF
>many|TRBV2|TRBJ1-5|NA
TGTGCCAGCAGCTCCGGGATCCCCAATCAGCCCCAGCATTTT
CASSSGIPNQPQHF
>NA|TRBV7-9|TRBJ2-1|TRBD2
TGTGCCAGCAGTGGACTAGCTTACGATGAGCAGTTCTTC
CASSGLAYDEQFF
>NA|TRBV19|TRBJ2-7|NA
TGTGCCAGTAGTATCGACGAAGCGGAAGGGCAGTACTTC
CASSIDEAEGQYF
>NA|TRBV9|TRBJ1-1|NA
TGTGCCAGCAGCCCAGGGGTCGGCGGGAACACTGAAGCTTTCTTT
CASSPGVGGNTEAFF
>NA|TRBV15|TRBJ1-4|NA
TGTGCCACCAGCAGAGATCGCGCCTCCTTTGCTAATGAAAAACTGTTTTTT
CATSRDRASFANEKLFF
>many|TRBV25-1|TRBJ2-7|TRBD1
TGTGCCAGCAGTGATGCGGGACAGGTGACCTACGAGCAGTACTTC
CASSDAGQVTYEQYF
>NA|TRBV4-3|TRBJ1-2|NA
TGCGCCAGCAGCCAAGATTTGCTGCCTGATGGCTATGGCTACACCTTC
CASSQDLLPDGYGYTF
>NA|TRBV10-3|TRBJ1-2|TRBD1
TGTGCCATCAGTGATGGGACAGCCCCTAACTATGGCTGCACCTTC
CAISDGTAPNYGCTF
>NA|TRBV19|TRBJ2-3|NA
TGTGCCAGTATGAGTAGGGGCCAATCGTGGACGCAGTATTTT
CASMSRGQSWTQYF
>NA|TRBV2|TRBJ2-6|NA
TGTGCCAGCAAGCACTCCCGGGGCTCTGGGGCCAACGTCCTGACTTTC
CASKHSRGSGANVLTF
>once|TRBV11-3|TRBJ2-3|NA
TGTGCCAGCAGCTCCCATGTAGGGGAGGATACGCAGTATTTT
CASSSHVGEDTQYF
>NA|TRBV28|TRBJ1-1|NA
TGTGCCAGCAGTCCCCCTGGCAGGGAGAACACTGAAGCTTTCTTT
CASSPPGRENTEAFF
>few|TRBV6-1|TRBJ1-3|NA
TGTGCCCGCGATCAGGGATTGCCGGGGGGAAACACCATATATTTT
CARDQGLPGGNTIYF
>many|TRBV6-5|TRBJ1-5|NA
TGTGCCAGCAGTTACTCGGCAGGGCATGGACAGCCCCAGCATTTT
CASSYSAGHGQPQHF
>many|TRBV7-9|TRBJ1-1|NA
TGTGCCAGCAGCTTAGGGGGGAGCACTGAAGCTTTCTTT
CASSLGGSTEAFF
>NA|TRBV7-9|TRBJ1-1|TRBD1
TGTGCCAGCAGCACCGGGACAGGGAGGGACACTGAAGCTTTCTTT
CASSTGTGRDTEAFF
>NA|TRBV7-3|TRBJ2-6|TRBD1
TGTGCCAGCAGCTTAACCGGACAGGGTGCTGGGGCCAACGTCCTGACTTTC
CASSLTGQGAGANVLTF
>NA|TRBV29-1|TRBJ1-2|TRBD1
TGCAGCGTTGGGGACAGTCAGAACTATGGCTACACCTTC
CSVGDSQNYGYTF
>few|TRBV20-1|TRBJ1-6|NA
TGCAGTGCTAGCACAGGTCCAGGTTCACCCCTCCACTTT
CSASTGPGSPLHF
>many|TRBV5-1|TRBJ1-3|TRBD1
TGCGCCAGCAGCTACGGACAGGAGGACACCATATATTTT
CASSYGQEDTIYF
>many|TRBV29-1|TRBJ1-2|NA
TGCAGCGTTGAAAGGGCCTACACCTTC
CSVERAYTF
>NA|TRBV2|TRBJ1-5|TRBD1
TGTGCCAGCAGTGAAGGTAGGGGGCAGCGCAATCAGCCCCAGCATTTT
CASSEGRGQRNQPQHF
>many|TRBV10-3|TRBJ1-1|NA
TGTGCCATCAGTGAGCCCGGACAGTTAAAAGCTTTCTTT
CAISEPGQLKAFF
>few|TRBV5-1|TRBJ2-6|NA
TGCGCCAGCAGCTTGTCTTTTGCTGGGGCCAACGTCCTGACTTTC
CASSLSFAGANVLTF
>NA|TRBV6-1|TRBJ1-4|TRBD1
TGTGCCAGCAGTACAGGGACAGGGCATAATGAAAAACTGTTTTTT
CASSTGTGHNEKLFF
>once|TRBV25-1|TRBJ2-7|TRBD1
TGTGCCAGCAGTGAAATGGACAGGGCTAACGACGAGCAGTACTTC
CASSEMDRANDEQYF
>many|TRBV30|TRBJ1-5|NA
TGTGCCTCATCTCGGGACCTCAATCAGCCCCAGCATTTT
CASSRDLNQPQHF
>few|TRBV29-1|TRBJ2-7|NA
TGCAGCGTTGGGGTTCAGGGAAAACACGAGCAGTACTTC
CSVGVQGKHEQYF
>many|TRBV7-2|TRBJ1-2|NA
TGTGCCAGCAGCTTAGGAGGTCCCTATGGCTACACCTTC
CASSLGGPYGYTF
>many|TRBV20-1|TRBJ1-6|NA
TGCAGTGCTAGAGACTTGGGGGACTCCTATAATTCACCCCCCCACTTT
CSARDLGDSYNSPPHF
>many|TRBV20-1|TRBJ2-2|NA
TGCAGTGCTAGTCGTGTTTCCGCCGCCTCCACCGGGGAGCTGTTTTTT
CSASRVSAASTGELFF
>few|TRBV29-1|TRBJ2-7|NA
TGCAGCGCCGTCGGGAACGGCTACGAGCAGTACTTC
CSAVGNGYEQYF
>many|TRBV9|TRBJ2-1|TRBD2
TGTGCCAGCAGCGTAGCACTAGCGGGGGGGGATGAGCAGTTCTTC
CASSVALAGGDEQFF
>many|TRBV20-1|TRBJ2-1|TRBD2
TGCAGTGCTAGTCGGACTAGCGGGGGGGTTTACAATGAGCAGTTCTTC
CSASRTSGGVYNEQFF